One sample yielded the 27 T cell receptor beta chains listed below, sequenced in a study of T cells in Graves' hyperthyroidism and ophthalmopathy. RNA transcripts provided the source from which TCR beta CDR3 regions were amplified. The TCR CDR3 was amplified in a first-round RT-PCR using the HTBI primer set. TCRdb ran MiXCR on the multiplex PCR reads and lists one entry per CDR3 protein. The data show about 640,000 distinct CDR3 sequences, approximately 15% seen once. The sample taken for sequencing was blood. All receptors come from a woman in her 50s with Graves' ophthalmopathy.

In this sample, this clonotype turned up many times. CDR3 coding DNA: TGTGCCAGCAGTCCCGTCAGGGGGAAGTACCAAGAGACCCAGTACTTC. This codes for CASSPVRGKYQETQYF. The chain has TRBV28 and TRBJ2-5, with TRBD1 identical over 7 bases. Germline V CDR1 and CDR2: MDHEN, SYDVKM. V was clipped by 5 bases and J by 0 bases; unmatched bases: 9. This CDR3 is 16 amino acids long.

Ten or more counts support this clonotype. V gene TRBV6-2 or TRBV6-3 combines with J gene TRBJ1-5; D not resolved. The CDR3 is made up of 14 amino acids. Looked up from germline, CDR1 is MNHEY and CDR2 is SVGEGT. Trimming left V 2 bases short and J 5 bases short, with 10 bases between. The CDR3 sequence is CASSYDGGYQPQHF. The CDR3 nucleotides read TGTGCCAGCAGTTACGACGGAGGTTATCAGCCCCAGCATTTT.

Note on this clonotype: This sequence may be a read error, since a much larger clone differs from it by one base. This CDR3 is missing its conserved last phenylalanine or tryptophan, likely due to a read error. The chain is built from TRBV3-1 and TRBJ2-5; 12 bases map to TRBD1. The length of the CDR3 is 16 residues. The trim removed 1 base at V and 5 bases at J, leaving 5 bases unmatched. In germline, CDR1 is LGHDT, CDR2 YNNKEL (reference sequence). In DNA form, the CDR3 reads TGTGCCAGCAGCCAAGCGGGACAGGGGGCTGGGGAGACCCAGTACCTC. It is translated as CASSQAGQGAGETQYL.

This clonotype has a handful of counts. The genes are TRBV20-1 and TRBJ2-1, with TRBD2 matching over 16 bases. The CDR3 consists of 19 residues. V was clipped by 3 bases and J by 0 bases; unmatched bases: 8. Germline lookup yields CDR1 DFQATT and CDR2 SNEGSKA (reference sequence). The CDR3 DNA reads TGCAGTGCTAGTCCTCCGGGGACTAGCGGGAGGGGCTCCTACAATGAGCAGTTCTTC. This sequence encodes CSASPPGTSGRGSYNEQFF.

This clonotype was observed many times. This sequence joins TRBV7-8 and TRBJ1-1, with 7 bases that match TRBD1. The CDR3 runs to 19 residues. V shed 5 bases and J 0 bases; nucleotides not matched to a gene: 18. The V gene's germline CDR1 is SGHVS and CDR2 FQNEAQ. CDR3 sequence reads: CASSGALRRDRRMNTEAFF. CDR3 DNA sequence: TGTGCCAGCAGCGGAGCCCTGCGTCGGGACAGAAGAATGAACACTGAAGCTTTCTTT.

This clonotype was counted ten times or more. The rearrangement uses TRBV12-5 and TRBJ1-2; the D is unclear. V was cut by 2 bases and J by 6 bases, with 4 bases left in between. Germline CDR1 reads LGHNT; CDR2 reads FRNRAP. CDR3 length equals 11 residues. In DNA form, the CDR3 reads TGTGCTAGTGGTTTGCGGGATGGCTACACCTTC. Residues: CASGLRDGYTF.

This clonotype occurred many times. V and J are TRBV12-3 or TRBV12-4 and TRBJ2-1; possibly TRBD1 for D (6 bases). The V gene lost 3 bases and the J gene lost 6 bases, with 21 bases spanning the gap. The CDR3 runs 17 residues. The CDR3 loop reads CASSFPRQAYGFNEQFF. The CDR3 nucleotides are TGTGCCAGCAGTTTCCCTCGACAGGCCTATGGTTTCAATGAGCAGTTCTTC.

This clonotype was observed at least ten times. The J gene is TRBJ2-3, the V gene TRBV15, with TRBD2 matching over 9 bases. Germline V gives CDR1 LNHNV, CDR2 YYDKDF (reference sequence). The trim removed 0 bases at V and 3 bases at J, leaving 4 bases unmatched. The CDR3 totals 16 residues. In nucleotides, the CDR3 is TGTGCCACCAGCAGAGATCACAGCGGGAGGACAGATACGCAGTATTTT. Translated, it gives CATSRDHSGRTDTQYF.

This clonotype was recorded only once. The V call is TRBV19, the J call TRBJ1-1; 8 nucleotides line up with TRBD1. There are 16 residues in the CDR3. Looked up from germline, CDR1 is LNHDA and CDR2 is SQIVND (reference sequence). V was pared by 6 bases and J by 4 bases, with 13 bases of the junction left unmatched. The CDR3 DNA sequence: TGTGCCAGTAGAAGGACAGGGCCCTCTACGGGCACTGAAGCTTTCTTT. This encodes CASRRTGPSTGTEAFF.

This clonotype was seen at least ten times. The chain is built from TRBV11-2 and TRBJ2-3; 15 bases align to TRBD2. V shed 4 bases, J shed 4 bases, and the junction held 3 bases outside the gene matches. CDR1 is SGHAT and CDR2 is FQNNGV in the germline V gene. The CDR3 runs 16 residues. CDR3 in amino acids: CASSYRTSGRADTQYF. DNA of the CDR3: TGTGCCAGCAGCTATAGGACTAGCGGGAGGGCAGATACGCAGTATTTT.

This clonotype was detected many times. The genes are TRBV18 and TRBJ2-1, with TRBD1 identical over 7 bases. Losses at the gene ends were 2 bases for V and 2 bases for J; bases not matched to a gene: 6. Germline-derived CDR1 and CDR2 are KGHSH and LQKENI. The CDR3 is made up of 16 amino acids. CDR3 DNA sequence: TGTGCCAGCTCACCAGGCGAAGGGGGCCCCTACAATGAGCAGTTCTTC. Its protein is CASSPGEGGPYNEQFF.

This clonotype was detected only once. Relative to the germline gene, one junction end is altered; a read error may explain this. The DNA of the CDR3 is TGTGTCAGCAGACTATGGAATGAGCAGTTCTTC. Amino acid sequence: CVSRLWNEQFF. The chain uses TRBV28 and TRBJ2-1; perhaps TRBD2 as D (5 bases). The germline CDR1 and CDR2 sequences are MDHEN and SYDVKM. The CDR3 has 11 amino acids.

This clonotype was seen a few times. The CDR3 bases are TGTGCCAGCAGCTTAATTTTTGGGGGAGGCGGCACAGATACGCAGTATTTT. Residues: CASSLIFGGGGTDTQYF. The chain is built from TRBV13 and TRBJ2-3; D is possibly TRBD2 (6 bases). Germline V gene data show CDR1 as PRHDT and CDR2 as FYEKMQ (reference sequence). The CDR3 sequence is 17 residues long. Trimming pared 2 bases from V and 1 base from J, leaving 16 bases between.

This clonotype appeared many times. This chain uses TRBV6-1 with TRBJ2-5, with D possibly TRBD1 on 5 matching bases. CDR1 is MNHNS and CDR2 is SASEGT in the germline V gene. V shed 4 bases and J shed 6 bases, with 9 bases lying between them. CDR3 length: 12 residues. CDR3 DNA sequence: TGTGCCAGCAGTGTTAGGGGCCAGACCCAGTACTTC. This sequence encodes CASSVRGQTQYF.

Many counts were recorded for this clonotype. The V and J genes are TRBV2 and TRBJ1-5; tentatively, D is TRBD1 (5 bases). The CDR3 covers 14 residues. V lost 6 bases and J 2 bases, leaving 11 bases between the germline ends. Germline V CDR1 and CDR2: SNHLY, FYNNEI. The CDR3 spells CASRRGRGNQPQHF. In DNA, the CDR3 is TGTGCCAGCAGGAGGGGAAGGGGCAATCAGCCCCAGCATTTT.

The table lists this clonotype with many counts. The chain has TRBV30 and TRBJ1-4, with 7 bases that match TRBD1. Germline trimming cut 5 bases from V and 6 bases from J; bases unmatched to any gene: 6. The CDR3 has 13 residues. CDR1 is GTSNPN, CDR2 SVGIG, per germline (reference sequence). The CDR3 coding sequence is TGTGCCTGGGCTACAGGGGTTGATGAAAAACTGTTTTTT. Translated, it gives CAWATGVDEKLFF.

This clonotype was recorded a few times. The rearrangement joins TRBV4-2 to TRBJ2-1; D gene uncertain. Germline lookup yields CDR1 LGHNA and CDR2 YNFKEQ. This CDR3 is 13 amino acids long. V was cut by 4 bases and J by 7 bases, with 11 bases left in between. The CDR3 nucleotides are TGTGCCAGCAGCCGGGAAATACAAAATGAGCAGTTCTTC. This codes for CASSREIQNEQFF.

This clonotype was found many times. The gene calls are TRBV28 and TRBJ2-1; 8 bases match TRBD2. CDR3 length equals 15 residues. The junction had 10 bases not matched to a gene; V was cut back by 3 bases and J by 9 bases. Looked up from germline, CDR1 is MDHEN and CDR2 is SYDVKM. The CDR3 DNA is TGTGCCAGCAGTTTGAGTAGCGGGAAATCGCGTGAGCAGTTCTTC. It yields the protein CASSLSSGKSREQFF.

This clonotype came up a few times. The chain combines TRBV9 with TRBJ1-2, with TRBD1 as a possible D gene (6 bases). Deletions cut 0 bases from V and 2 bases from J, with 11 bases between. The CDR3 loop spans 15 amino acids. CDR1 and CDR2 from the germline V gene are SGDLS and YYNGEE. CDR3 nucleotides: TGTGCCAGCAGCGTAGAGGCACAGGGAAACTATGGCTACACCTTC. Translation gives CASSVEAQGNYGYTF.

This clonotype was recorded at least ten times. The chain uses TRBV12-5 and TRBJ2-5; D is undetermined. Germline CDR1 reads LGHNT; CDR2 reads FRNRAP. This CDR3 comprises 13 residues. Trimming stripped 2 bases from V and 1 base from J, with 5 bases between. For the CDR3, the DNA is TGTGCTAGTGGTTTGACAGCCCAAGAGACCCAGTACTTC. Translation gives CASGLTAQETQYF.

The CDR3 is CASRKLGQGMLDTEAFF. The CDR3 DNA reads TGTGCCAGCAGAAAGCTTGGACAGGGAATGTTAGACACTGAAGCTTTCTTT. The chain uses TRBV6-2 or TRBV6-3 and TRBJ1-1; 8 nucleotides match TRBD1. The CDR3 contains 17 residues. In germline, CDR1 is MNHEY, CDR2 SVGEGT. V shed 6 bases, J shed 3 bases, and the junction held 15 bases outside the gene matches.

A remark on this clonotype: This clone may be a read error of a much larger clone one base away. The rearrangement joins TRBV6-2 or TRBV6-3 to TRBJ1-2, with D unclear. CDR3 length: 12 residues. From germline, CDR1 is MNHEY and CDR2 SVGEGT. V gave up 0 bases and J gave up 6 bases, with 5 bases separating them. The CDR3, as DNA: TGTGCCAGCAGTTACTCGACAAATGGCTACACCTTC. This sequence encodes CASSYSTNGYTF.

The table lists this clonotype with a few counts. The chain links TRBV6-2 or TRBV6-3 to TRBJ2-1; 10 nucleotides match TRBD2. Germline CDR1 and CDR2: MNHEY and SVGEGT. The CDR3 extends over 14 amino acids. J was trimmed by 9 bases and V by 8 bases; bases with no gene match: 10. The CDR3 DNA follows: TGTGCCAGCTTAAGGGCTAGCGGGAGTGTTGAGCAGTTCTTC. Protein product: CASLRASGSVEQFF.

In its sample, this clonotype was seen many times. The chain employs TRBV20-1 and TRBJ2-7, with TRBD2 matching over 8 bases. The germline gives CDR1 DFQATT, CDR2 SNEGSKA (reference sequence). There are 14 residues in the CDR3. V dropped 2 bases and J dropped 1; count of bases not matched to a gene: 4. The CDR3 nucleotides read TGCAGTGCTAGAAGGGGACTAGGGTCCTACGAGCAGTACTTC. Translation: CSARRGLGSYEQYF.

This clonotype appeared many times. The V and J genes are TRBV18 and TRBJ2-5; TRBD1 aligns across 7 bases. The CDR3 is made up of 14 amino acids. Trimming cost V 3 bases and J 7 bases; bases outside gene matches: 8. The V gene's germline CDR1 is KGHSH and CDR2 LQKENI. The CDR3 region has the DNA TGTGCCAGCTCACCTGACAGGGAATGGGGGACCCAGTACTTC. Its protein product is CASSPDREWGTQYF.

This clonotype has a count of ten or more. The chain links TRBV24-1 to TRBJ2-2; 7 nucleotides align to TRBD2. From germline, CDR1 is KGHDR and CDR2 SFDVKD. This CDR3 contains 16 residues. V lost 4 bases to trimming and J lost 7 bases; unmatched junction nucleotides: 11. The CDR3 DNA reads as TGTGCCACCAGTGAGGGAGGGGCGCCGGAAGGCGGGGAGCTGTTTTTT. Translating it yields CATSEGGAPEGGELFF.

This clonotype was seen repeatedly, ten times or more. V is TRBV12-3 or TRBV12-4 and J is TRBJ2-3; TRBD1 might be the D (6 bases). The CDR3 has 13 amino acids. V was trimmed by 4 bases and J by 6 bases, leaving 11 bases between them. The CDR3 DNA follows: TGTGCCAGCAGTTCCGATGGACAGGATACGCAGTATTTT. Protein: CASSSDGQDTQYF.